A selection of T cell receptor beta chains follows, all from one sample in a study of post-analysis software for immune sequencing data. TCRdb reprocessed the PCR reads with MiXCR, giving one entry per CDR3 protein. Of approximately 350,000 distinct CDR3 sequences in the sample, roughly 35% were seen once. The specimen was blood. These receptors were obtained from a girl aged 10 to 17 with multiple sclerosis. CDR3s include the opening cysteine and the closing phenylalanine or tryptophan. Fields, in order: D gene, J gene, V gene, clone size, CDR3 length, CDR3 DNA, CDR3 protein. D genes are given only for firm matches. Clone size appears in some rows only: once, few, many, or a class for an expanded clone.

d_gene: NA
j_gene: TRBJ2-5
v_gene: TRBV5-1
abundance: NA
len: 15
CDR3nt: TGCGCCAGCTCCCCCGACCCGAGATCGCAAGAGACCCAGTACTTC
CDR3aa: CASSPDPRSQETQYF

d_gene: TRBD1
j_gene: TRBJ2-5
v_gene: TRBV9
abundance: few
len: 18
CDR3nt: TGTGCCAGCAGCGTAGCTACAGGGGGGACAGCGAACCAAGAGACCCAGTACTTC
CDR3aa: CASSVATGGTANQETQYF

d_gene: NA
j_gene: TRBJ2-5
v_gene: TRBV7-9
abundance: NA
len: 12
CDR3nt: TGTGCCAGCAATAGTTTGGGAGAGACCCAGTACTTC
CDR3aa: CASNSLGETQYF

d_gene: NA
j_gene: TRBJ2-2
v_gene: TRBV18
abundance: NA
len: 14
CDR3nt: TGTGCCAGCCTCGAGATGTTGGACACCGGGGAGCTGTTTTTT
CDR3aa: CASLEMLDTGELFF

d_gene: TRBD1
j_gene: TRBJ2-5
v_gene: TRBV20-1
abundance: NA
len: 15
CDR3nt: TGCAGTGCTAGAGACACACAGGGGGTAGCAGAGACCCAGTACTTC
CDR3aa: CSARDTQGVAETQYF

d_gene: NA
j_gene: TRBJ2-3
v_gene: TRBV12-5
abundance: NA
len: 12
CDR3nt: TGTGCTAGTGGTTTGTCGGGAGATACGCAGTATTTT
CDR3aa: CASGLSGDTQYF

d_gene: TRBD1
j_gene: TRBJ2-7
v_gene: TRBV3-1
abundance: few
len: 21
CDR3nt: TGTGCCAGCAGCCAAGGCGTAATTCGTTCTACTCGGGACAGCTCCCACTACGAGCAGTACTTC
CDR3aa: CASSQGVIRSTRDSSHYEQYF

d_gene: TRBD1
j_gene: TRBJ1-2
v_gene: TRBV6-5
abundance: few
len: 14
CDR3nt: TGTGCCAGCAGTTTCGCCCGGGACAGGGGAGGCTACACCTTC
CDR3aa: CASSFARDRGGYTF

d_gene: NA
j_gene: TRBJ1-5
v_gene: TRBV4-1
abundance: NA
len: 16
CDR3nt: TGCGCCAGCAGCCAAGTAGGGGGTCGGCGCAATCAGCCCCAGCATTTT
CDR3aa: CASSQVGGRRNQPQHF

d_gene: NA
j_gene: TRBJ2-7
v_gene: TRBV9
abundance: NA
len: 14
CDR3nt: TGTGCCAGCAGCGTAGGCCGGGACTCCTACGAGCAGTACTTC
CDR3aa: CASSVGRDSYEQYF

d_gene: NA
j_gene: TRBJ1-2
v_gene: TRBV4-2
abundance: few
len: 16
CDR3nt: TGTGCCAGCAGCCAAGATTTAGGGCCCCTAGCGCATGGCTACACCTTC
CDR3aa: CASSQDLGPLAHGYTF

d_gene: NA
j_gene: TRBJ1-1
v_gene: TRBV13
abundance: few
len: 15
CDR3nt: TGTGCCAGCAGCCCGGGGCCCTTGGGGCACACTGAAGCTTTCTTT
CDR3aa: CASSPGPLGHTEAFF

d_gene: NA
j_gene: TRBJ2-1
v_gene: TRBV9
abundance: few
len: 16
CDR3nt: TGTGCCAGCACCCGATCAGGGGGGGCGTCCTACAATGAGCAGTTCTTC
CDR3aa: CASTRSGGASYNEQFF

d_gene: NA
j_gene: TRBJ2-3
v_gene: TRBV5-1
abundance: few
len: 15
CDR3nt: TGCGCCAGCAGCGAATCCTACCAAGGGGCAGATACGCAGTATTTT
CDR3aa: CASSESYQGADTQYF

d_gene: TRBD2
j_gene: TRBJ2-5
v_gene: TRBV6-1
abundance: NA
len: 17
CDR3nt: TGTGCCAGCAGTCATGGACTAGCGGGGGGCCAGGTCGAGGCCCAGTACTTC
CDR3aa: CASSHGLAGGQVEAQYF

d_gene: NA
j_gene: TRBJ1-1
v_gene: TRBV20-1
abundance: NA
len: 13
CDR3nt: TGCAGTGCTAGAGCTCCAGGGGTTTGGGCAGCTTTCTTT
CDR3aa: CSARAPGVWAAFF

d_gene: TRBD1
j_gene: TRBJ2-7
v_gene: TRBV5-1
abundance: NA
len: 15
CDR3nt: TGCGCCAGCAGCCCAGGCGGGACAGGAACCTACGAGCAGTACTTC
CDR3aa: CASSPGGTGTYEQYF

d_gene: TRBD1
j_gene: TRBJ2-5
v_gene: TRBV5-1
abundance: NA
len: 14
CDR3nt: TGCGCCAGCAGCTTCGGACAGGGGAAGGAGACCCAGTACTTC
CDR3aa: CASSFGQGKETQYF

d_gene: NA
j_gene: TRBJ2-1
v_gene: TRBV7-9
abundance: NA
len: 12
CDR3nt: TGTGCCAGCAGCTTTCCCTGGGGGGAGCAGTTCTTC
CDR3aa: CASSFPWGEQFF

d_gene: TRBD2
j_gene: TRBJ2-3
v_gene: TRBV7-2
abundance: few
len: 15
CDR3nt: TGTGCCGGCAGCCAGGGACTAGCGGGGGGAGATACGCAGTATTTT
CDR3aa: CAGSQGLAGGDTQYF

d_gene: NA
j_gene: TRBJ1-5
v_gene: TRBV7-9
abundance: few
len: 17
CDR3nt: TGTGCCAGCAGCTTAGAACAGAGCCCCTATAGCAATCAGCCCCAGCATTTT
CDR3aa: CASSLEQSPYSNQPQHF

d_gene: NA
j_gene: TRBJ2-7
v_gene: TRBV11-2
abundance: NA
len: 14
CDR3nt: TGTGCCAGCAGCTCCCATAGAAGTGGATCCGAGCAGTACTTC
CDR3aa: CASSSHRSGSEQYF

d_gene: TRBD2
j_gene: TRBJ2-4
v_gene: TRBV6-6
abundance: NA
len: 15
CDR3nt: TGTGCCAGCAGCAACGCGGGGGGTGGCAAAAACATTCAGTACTTC
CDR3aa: CASSNAGGGKNIQYF

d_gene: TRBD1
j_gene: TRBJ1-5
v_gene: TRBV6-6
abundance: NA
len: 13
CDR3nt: TGTACCAGCAGTGGACAGGGGATTCAGCCCCAGCATTTT
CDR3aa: CTSSGQGIQPQHF

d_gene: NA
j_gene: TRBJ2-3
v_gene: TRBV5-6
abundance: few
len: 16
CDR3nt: TGTGCCAGCACCCTAGGGGTAAATGAAGTCACAGATACGCAGTATTTT
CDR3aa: CASTLGVNEVTDTQYF

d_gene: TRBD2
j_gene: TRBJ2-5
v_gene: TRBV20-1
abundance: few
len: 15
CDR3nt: TGCAGTGCTAGACCCCCAGCGGGGGTTGGGGAGACCCAGTACTTC
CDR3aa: CSARPPAGVGETQYF

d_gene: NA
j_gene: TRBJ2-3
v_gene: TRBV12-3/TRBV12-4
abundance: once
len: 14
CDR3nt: TGTGCCAGCAGCCCCCCGGACAGAGCAGATACGCAGTATTTT
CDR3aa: CASSPPDRADTQYF

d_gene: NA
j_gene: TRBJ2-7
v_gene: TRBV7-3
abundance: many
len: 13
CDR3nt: TGTGCCAGCAGCTTAGAGACAGCCCGCGAGCAGTACTTC
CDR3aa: CASSLETAREQYF

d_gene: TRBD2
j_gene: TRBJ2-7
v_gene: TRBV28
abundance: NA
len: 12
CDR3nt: TGTGCCAGCAGTTTCGGGAGGAGGGAGCAGTACTTC
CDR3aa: CASSFGRREQYF

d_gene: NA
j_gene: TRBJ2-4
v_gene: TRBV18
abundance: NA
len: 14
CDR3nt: TGTGCCAGCTCACCGCAGTTAGCCAAAAACATTCAGTACTTC
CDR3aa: CASSPQLAKNIQYF

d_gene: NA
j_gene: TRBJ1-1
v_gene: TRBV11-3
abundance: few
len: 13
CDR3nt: TGTGCCAGCAGCTTATTGCAGAACACTGAAGCTTTCTTT
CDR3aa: CASSLLQNTEAFF

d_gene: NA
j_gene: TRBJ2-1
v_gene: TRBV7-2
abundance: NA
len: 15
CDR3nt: TGTGCCAGCACCGAGGACGGAAGCTCCTACAATGAGCAGTTCTTC
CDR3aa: CASTEDGSSYNEQFF

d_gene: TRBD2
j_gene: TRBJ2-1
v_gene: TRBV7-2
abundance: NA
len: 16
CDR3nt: TGTGCCAGCAGCTTAGCGGGACTAGCGGTTTACAATGAGCAGTTCTTC
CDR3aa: CASSLAGLAVYNEQFF

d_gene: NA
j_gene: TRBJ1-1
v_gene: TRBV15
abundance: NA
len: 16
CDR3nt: TGTGCCACCAGCAGAGATCCACCAGGGGTGGCGACTGAAGCTTTCTTT
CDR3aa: CATSRDPPGVATEAFF

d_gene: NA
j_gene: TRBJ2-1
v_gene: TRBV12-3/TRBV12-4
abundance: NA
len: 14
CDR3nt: TGTGCCAGCAGTTTAACCGGGGGGCTCAATGAGCAGTTCTTC
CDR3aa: CASSLTGGLNEQFF

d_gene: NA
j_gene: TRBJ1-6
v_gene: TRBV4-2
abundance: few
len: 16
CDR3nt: TGTGCCAGCAGCCAAAGAAGAGGGACCAATAATTCACCCCTCCACTTT
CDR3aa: CASSQRRGTNNSPLHF

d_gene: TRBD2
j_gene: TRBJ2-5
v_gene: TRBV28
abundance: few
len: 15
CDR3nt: TGTGCCAGCAGTTTACGGCGGGGGGTGATCGAGACCCAGTACTTC
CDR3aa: CASSLRRGVIETQYF

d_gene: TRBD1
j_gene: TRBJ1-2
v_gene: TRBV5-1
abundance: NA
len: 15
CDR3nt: TGCGCCAGCAGCGCATCCGGGACAGGGGGCGATGGCTACACCTTC
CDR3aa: CASSASGTGGDGYTF

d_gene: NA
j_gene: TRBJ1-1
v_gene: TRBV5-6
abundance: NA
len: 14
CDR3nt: TGTGCCAGCAGCTTGTGGGTCGCGATTGCGGGGGCTTTCTTT
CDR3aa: CASSLWVAIAGAFF

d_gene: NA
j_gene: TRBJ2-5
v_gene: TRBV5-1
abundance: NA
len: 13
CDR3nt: TGCGCCAGCAGCTCCCCGGGTACGGAGACCCAGTACTTC
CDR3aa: CASSSPGTETQYF

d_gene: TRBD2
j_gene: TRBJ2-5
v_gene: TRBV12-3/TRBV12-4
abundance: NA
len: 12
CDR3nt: TGTGCCAGCAGCGCGGGGGAGGAGACCCAGTACTTC
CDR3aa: CASSAGEETQYF

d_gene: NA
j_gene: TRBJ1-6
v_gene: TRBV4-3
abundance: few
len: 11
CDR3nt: TGCGCCAGCAGCCAGGAGGGTACCCTCCACTTT
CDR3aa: CASSQEGTLHF

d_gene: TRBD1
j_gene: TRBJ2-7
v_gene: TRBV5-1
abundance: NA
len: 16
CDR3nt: TGCGCCAGCAGCCCACCTGGACAGGGACGCCACTACGAGCAGTACTTC
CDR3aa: CASSPPGQGRHYEQYF

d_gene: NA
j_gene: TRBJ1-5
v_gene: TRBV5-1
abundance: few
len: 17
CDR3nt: TGCGCCAGCAGCAGCCGGGAGGAGAGGAATCGCAATCAGCCCCAGCATTTT
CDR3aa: CASSSREERNRNQPQHF

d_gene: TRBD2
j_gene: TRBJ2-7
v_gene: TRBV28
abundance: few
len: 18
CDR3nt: TGTGCCAGCAGTTACTCGATAGCGGGGGGCTTCTCCTCCTACGAGCAGTACTTC
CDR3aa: CASSYSIAGGFSSYEQYF

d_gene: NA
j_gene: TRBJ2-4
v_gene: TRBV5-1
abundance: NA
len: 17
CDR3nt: TGCGCCAGCAGCTTGGGGGCCTCCGGGGTAGCCAAAAACATTCAGTACTTC
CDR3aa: CASSLGASGVAKNIQYF

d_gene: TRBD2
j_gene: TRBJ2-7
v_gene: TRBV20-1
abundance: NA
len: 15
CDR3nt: TGCAGTGCTCCCCCCCTAAGCGGGGGGTTCGACGAGCGGTACTTC
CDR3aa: CSAPPLSGGFDERYF

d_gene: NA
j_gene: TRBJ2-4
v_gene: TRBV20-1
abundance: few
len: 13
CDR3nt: TGCAGTGCTAGATCCCCGGATCTGAACATTCAGTACTTC
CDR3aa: CSARSPDLNIQYF

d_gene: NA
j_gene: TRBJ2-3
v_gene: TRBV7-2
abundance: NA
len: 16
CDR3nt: TGTGCCAGCAGCTTTGGGGTGGGGCTAATCACAGATACGCAGTATTTT
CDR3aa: CASSFGVGLITDTQYF

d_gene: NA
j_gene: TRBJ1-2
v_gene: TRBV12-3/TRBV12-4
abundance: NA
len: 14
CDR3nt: TGTGCCAGCAGTTTGACAGGCCTTAACTATGGCTACACCTTC
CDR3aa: CASSLTGLNYGYTF

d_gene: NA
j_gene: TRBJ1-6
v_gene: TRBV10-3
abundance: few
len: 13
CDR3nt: TGTGCCTCCCGTGTTTTAGAGGATTCACCCCTCCACTTT
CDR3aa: CASRVLEDSPLHF

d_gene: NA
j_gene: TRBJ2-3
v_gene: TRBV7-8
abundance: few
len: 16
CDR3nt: TGTGCCAGCAGCCGAACCCCAGCGTATGGCACAGATACGCAGTATTTT
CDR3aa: CASSRTPAYGTDTQYF

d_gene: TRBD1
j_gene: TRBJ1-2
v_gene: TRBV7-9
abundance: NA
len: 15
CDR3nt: TGTGCCAGCAGCTTATCTGGACAGGGCGCGGGTGGCTACACCTTC
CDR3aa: CASSLSGQGAGGYTF